These T cell receptor beta chains were read from a single sample in a study of blood T cell repertoires in COVID-19. Here immunoSEQ multiplex PCR was the method, and the copy in TCRdb shows in-frame clones only, minus some. The profile shows roughly 200,000 clones, approximately 83% of them singletons. The sample consisted of peripheral blood. These receptors originate from a man in his 60s with acute or convalescent COVID-19. Each CDR3 is given with its conserved first and last residue. D genes are given only for firm matches. Clone size is not always given. Where it is, it says once, few, many or a class for expanded clones.

cdr3_length,clone_size,j_call,v_call,d_call,cdr3_aa,cdr3_nt
15,NA,TRBJ2-7,TRBV28,TRBD1,CASSPGTGASYEQYF,TGTGCCAGCAGTCCCGGGACAGGTGCTTCCTACGAGCAGTACTTC
12,NA,TRBJ2-7,TRBV28,NA,CASSRIAYEQYF,TGTGCCAGCAGTCGAATAGCATATGAGCAGTACTTC
16,NA,TRBJ1-3,TRBV28,NA,CASRDRTGVSGNTIYF,TGTGCCAGCAGAGACCGAACGGGGGTCTCTGGAAACACCATATATTTT
12,NA,TRBJ2-7,TRBV28,NA,CASSSSSYEQYF,TGTGCCAGCAGCTCTAGCTCCTACGAGCAGTACTTC
14,once,TRBJ2-5,TRBV7-9,TRBD1,CASNWDRGQETQYF,TGTGCCAGCAATTGGGACAGGGGCCAAGAGACCCAGTACTTC
13,NA,TRBJ1-5,TRBV7-2,NA,CASSLVRDQPQHF,TGTGCCAGCAGCTTAGTCAGGGATCAGCCCCAGCATTTT
13,NA,TRBJ1-2,TRBV7-8,NA,CASSLAGGNGYTF,TGTGCCAGCAGCTTAGCGGGAGGAAATGGCTACACCTTC
16,NA,TRBJ2-6,TRBV7-6,NA,CASSLAGSSGANVLTF,TGTGCCAGCAGCTTAGCGGGCAGCTCTGGGGCCAACGTCCTGACTTTC
17,NA,TRBJ2-5,TRBV18,NA,CASSPRIGQGNEETQYF,TGTGCCAGCTCACCGCGGATAGGACAAGGCAACGAAGAGACCCAGTACTTC
11,NA,TRBJ1-1,TRBV28,NA,CAIQEGVRAFF,TGTGCCATCCAGGAGGGAGTTAGGGCTTTCTTT
17,NA,TRBJ2-2,TRBV18,TRBD1,CASSLEASGGSTGELFF,TGTGCCAGCTCACTAGAAGCCTCAGGGGGAAGCACCGGGGAGCTGTTTTTT
16,once,TRBJ2-3,TRBV18,TRBD2,CASSPGGGRQRDTQYF,TGTGCCAGCTCACCTGGTGGCGGGAGGCAGAGGGATACGCAGTATTTT
14,few,TRBJ2-1,TRBV5-8,NA,CASSYGVSYNEQFF,TGTGCCAGCAGCTACGGGGTTTCCTACAATGAGCAGTTCTTC
13,NA,TRBJ2-5,TRBV5-1,TRBD2,CASREGEGETQYF,TGCGCCAGCAGGGAAGGGGAGGGGGAGACCCAGTACTTC
17,NA,TRBJ2-7,TRBV19,NA,CASSVGTLKRVVYEQYF,TGTGCCAGTAGTGTCGGGACTCTTAAGCGTGTGGTCTACGAGCAGTACTTC
16,NA,TRBJ2-5,TRBV2,TRBD2,CASSEASGRALETQYF,TGTGCCAGCAGTGAAGCTAGCGGGAGGGCCTTAGAGACCCAGTACTTC
13,NA,TRBJ2-1,TRBV12-5,TRBD2,CASGAGGYNEQFF,TGTGCTAGTGGGGCGGGAGGCTACAATGAGCAGTTCTTC
11,NA,TRBJ1-1,TRBV29-1,NA,CSSRGNTEAFF,TGCAGCTCCCGGGGGAACACTGAAGCTTTCTTT
14,NA,TRBJ2-2,TRBV5-4,NA,CASSSAEVAGELFF,TGTGCCAGCAGCTCTGCTGAAGTAGCCGGGGAGCTGTTTTTT
18,NA,TRBJ1-5,TRBV23-1,TRBD1,CASSQGTGFLASNQPQHF,TGCGCCAGCAGTCAGGGGACAGGGTTTTTGGCAAGCAATCAGCCCCAGCATTTT
11,NA,TRBJ1-1,TRBV5-8,NA,CASSLRGSAFF,TGTGCCAGCAGCTTGCGGGGGTCAGCTTTCTTT
12,NA,TRBJ2-7,TRBV29-1,TRBD2,CSVEAGGTEQYF,TGCAGCGTTGAAGCGGGAGGGACCGAGCAGTACTTC
12,once,TRBJ1-3,TRBV12-5,NA,CASALGGNTIYF,TGTGCTAGTGCCTTGGGCGGAAACACCATATATTTT
17,once,TRBJ2-7,TRBV27,TRBD1,CASSLWPGTGNRYEQYF,TGTGCCAGCAGTTTGTGGCCCGGGACAGGGAATCGGTACGAGCAGTACTTC
16,NA,TRBJ2-1,TRBV7-3,TRBD1,CAIYRPQGPYYNEQFF,TGTGCCATTTATAGACCACAGGGGCCCTACTACAATGAGCAGTTCTTC
13,NA,TRBJ2-1,TRBV29-1,TRBD2,CSVLGEGLNEQFF,TGCAGCGTATTGGGGGAGGGCCTCAATGAGCAGTTCTTC
14,NA,TRBJ2-5,TRBV6-5,TRBD2,CASSLAGGRETQYF,TGTGCCAGCAGTTTAGCGGGAGGGCGGGAGACCCAGTACTTC
16,NA,TRBJ2-3,TRBV14,TRBD2,CASSRVAGEPTDTQYF,TGTGCCAGCAGCCGCGTAGCGGGAGAACCCACAGATACGCAGTATTTT
16,NA,TRBJ1-2,TRBV28,TRBD1,CASSSATGVLNYGYTF,TGTGCCAGCAGTTCCGCGACAGGGGTACTAAACTATGGCTACACCTTC
15,NA,TRBJ2-2,TRBV5-8,TRBD1,CASSSGQGGTGELFF,TGTGCCAGCAGCTCTGGACAGGGGGGAACCGGGGAGCTGTTTTTT
17,NA,TRBJ2-2,TRBV13,TRBD2,CASSSTSGRADGGELFF,TGTGCCAGCAGCTCGACCAGCGGGAGGGCCGATGGCGGGGAGCTGTTTTTT
15,NA,TRBJ1-1,TRBV5-4,TRBD1,CASSLPTGDTAEAFF,TGTGCCAGCAGCTTACCGACAGGGGACACTGCTGAAGCTTTCTTT
18,NA,TRBJ2-7,TRBV5-4,TRBD2,CASSLDGGGLAGGTEQYF,TGTGCCAGCAGCTTGGACGGAGGTGGACTAGCGGGAGGGACCGAGCAGTACTTC
14,once,TRBJ2-3,TRBV2,NA,CASRMVWGADTQYF,TGTGCCAGCAGGATGGTATGGGGAGCAGATACGCAGTATTTT
16,NA,TRBJ2-7,TRBV6-1,TRBD1,CASSGADRTFFYEQYF,TGTGCCAGCAGTGGCGCGGACAGGACTTTCTTTTACGAGCAGTACTTC
13,few,TRBJ2-1,TRBV7-3,NA,CASSLRNSNEQFF,TGTGCCAGCAGCTTACGGAACAGCAATGAGCAGTTCTTC
15,NA,TRBJ1-3,TRBV9,TRBD1,CASSDQGASGNTIYF,TGTGCCAGCAGCGACCAGGGGGCCTCTGGAAACACCATATATTTT
18,NA,TRBJ2-1,TRBV7-9,NA,CASSLFSTLKRIHNEQFF,TGTGCCAGCAGCTTATTCTCGACCCTTAAGAGGATCCACAATGAGCAGTTCTTC
14,NA,TRBJ1-3,TRBV5-1,NA,CASSRDNSGNTIYF,TGCGCCAGCAGCCGGGACAACTCTGGAAACACCATATATTTT
14,NA,TRBJ1-3,TRBV6-2/TRBV6-3,NA,CASSYSDIGNTIYF,TGTGCCAGCAGTTACTCGGACATTGGAAACACCATATATTTT
14,NA,TRBJ2-2,TRBV7-9,NA,CASSLGQTTGELFF,TGTGCCAGCAGCTTAGGGCAAACCACCGGGGAGCTGTTTTTT
16,NA,TRBJ2-5,TRBV18,TRBD1,CASSPQRQGDRETQYF,TGTGCCAGCTCACCACAGAGACAGGGTGACAGAGAGACCCAGTACTTC
14,NA,TRBJ1-1,TRBV5-1,TRBD1,CASSGGQKNTEAFF,TGCGCCAGCAGCGGGGGACAGAAGAACACTGAAGCTTTCTTT
17,NA,TRBJ1-3,TRBV7-9,TRBD1,CASSLGGLGTGRNTIYF,TGTGCCAGCAGCTTAGGGGGTTTGGGGACAGGACGAAACACCATATATTTT
15,NA,TRBJ1-1,TRBV9,TRBD1,CASSALPGQGTEAFF,TGTGCCAGCAGCGCCCTCCCGGGACAGGGGACTGAAGCTTTCTTT
15,NA,TRBJ2-2,TRBV18,TRBD1,CASSRDRANTGELFF,TGTGCCAGCTCACGTGACAGGGCGAACACCGGGGAGCTGTTTTTT
15,NA,TRBJ2-5,TRBV7-3,TRBD2,CASSNRGGNQETQYF,TGTGCCAGCAGCAATCGGGGGGGTAACCAAGAGACCCAGTACTTC
16,NA,TRBJ2-3,TRBV5-8,NA,CASSLDPGFMTDTQYF,TGTGCCAGCAGCTTGGATCCAGGGTTCATGACAGATACGCAGTATTTT
16,NA,TRBJ2-2,TRBV19,NA,CASTYLGAGITGELFF,TGTGCCAGTACCTACTTAGGTGCAGGGATCACCGGGGAGCTGTTTTTT
17,NA,TRBJ2-7,TRBV11-2,TRBD2,CASSNRGTSGSSYEQYF,TGTGCCAGCAGCAACCGAGGGACTAGCGGCAGCTCCTACGAGCAGTACTTC
15,few,TRBJ2-7,TRBV5-1,NA,CASSLESGGTYEQYF,TGCGCCAGCAGCTTGGAGTCGGGGGGCACTTACGAGCAGTACTTC
12,NA,TRBJ2-3,TRBV28,TRBD1,CASSSDRDLQYF,TGTGCCAGCAGTTCAGACAGGGACCTGCAGTATTTT